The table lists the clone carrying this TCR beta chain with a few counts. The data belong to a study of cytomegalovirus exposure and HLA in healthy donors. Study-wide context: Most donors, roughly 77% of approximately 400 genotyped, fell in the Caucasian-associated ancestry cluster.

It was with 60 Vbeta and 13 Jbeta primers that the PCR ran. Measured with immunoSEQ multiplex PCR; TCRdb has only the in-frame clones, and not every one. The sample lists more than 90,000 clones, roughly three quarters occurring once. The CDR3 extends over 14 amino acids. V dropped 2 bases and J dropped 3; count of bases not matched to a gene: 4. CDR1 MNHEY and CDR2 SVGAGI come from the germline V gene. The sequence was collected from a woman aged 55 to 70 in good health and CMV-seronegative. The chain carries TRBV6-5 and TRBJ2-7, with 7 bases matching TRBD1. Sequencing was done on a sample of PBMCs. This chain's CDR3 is CASSYPTGRYEQYF. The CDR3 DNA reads TGTGCCAGCAGTTACCCGACAGGGCGCTACGAGCAGTACTTC.